This T cell receptor (beta chain) was retrieved from a study of blood T cells in healthy people across ages. General observations from the study: The study lacked donor CMV status, which possibly confounded expanded clonotype changes. Comparison with aged donors showed that long-lived donors had more naive CD4+ cells and higher diversity.

Looked up from germline, CDR1 is SGHTA and CDR2 is FQGNSA. The ends lost 0 bases at V and 4 bases at J; junction bases unmatched: 8. This CDR3 is built from 17 residues. Russia was home to the donors, healthy Caucasian individuals aged 6 to 90. Each donor's blood draw was roughly 10 milliliters of peripheral blood. As for this clonotype: Its antigen is not identified.

Then a second PCR, running about 6 to 12 cycles, was carried out with a sample-barcoded 5' primer and a J-beta primer mix. MiXCR, applied by TCRdb to the 5' RACE reads, yields one record per CDR3 protein. The table has hundreds of thousands of distinct CDR3 sequences, approximately 50% seen once; the top ten hold over 30%. The sequenced sample consisted of blood. V gene TRBV7-2 combines with J gene TRBJ2-1; 8 bases are shared with TRBD2. This receptor was taken from a man aged 60 to 69 in good health. The CDR3 nucleotides are TGTGCCAGCAGCTTAGCGCGGGGCGGGGGGTTGTACAATGAGCAGTTCTTC. Translated: CASSLARGGGLYNEQFF.